A selection of T cell receptor beta chains follows, all from one sample in a study of OX40 agonist ivuxolimab in advanced cancers. Profiled with immunoSEQ multiplex PCR; TCRdb holds only in-frame clones, not every one. The sample comprises roughly 58,000 clones, approximately 91% of which are singletons, and around 0.73% rests with the top ten. The sequencing used CD4+ or CD8+ T cells sorted from blood, collected in a trial of the OX40 agonist ivuxolimab. The receptors derive from an adult with an advanced solid tumor such as melanoma, head and neck, liver or kidney cancer. The conserved cysteine and the conserved F or W are not part of the CDR3 here.

V	J	CDR3
TRBV27	TRBJ2-3	ASRYRHFTDTQY
TRBV19	TRBJ2-2	ASSVLDRFTGELF
TRBV28	TRBJ2-7	ASSLWSRGVAYEQY
TRBV11-2	TRBJ2-2	ASSLSRTTGELF
TRBV12-5	TRBJ2-1	ASGLETGEQF
TRBV5-6	TRBJ2-1	ASSYAGLVNSYNEQF
TRBV6-5	TRBJ1-4	ASSYSKALGEKLF
TRBV7-9	TRBJ2-7	ASSAGLATNEQY
TRBV21-1	TRBJ1-4	ASSKPGDRFNEKLF
TRBV25-1	TRBJ1-3	ASSRAGAGNTIY
TRBV7-3	TRBJ1-1	ASSSNLNTEAF
TRBV28	TRBJ2-7	ASSLVVTSGQPYYEQY
TRBV7-3	TRBJ2-3	ASSSRVLSTDTQY
TRBV7-2	TRBJ2-1	ASSLVRAGRVIDEQF
TRBV6-8	TRBJ1-4	ASSYSRGTEKLF
TRBV28	TRBJ2-5	ASMSPSQGAQY
TRBV6-6	TRBJ2-1	ASSYVGGDEQF
TRBV5-5	TRBJ1-3	ASSVGWGGENTIY
TRBV19	TRBJ2-2	GTSGQGVSGELF
TRBV29-1	TRBJ2-7	SVGAGVYEQY
TRBV19	TRBJ2-2	ASSIEGRGAGELF
TRBV6-1	TRBJ1-5	ASREGVNQPQH
TRBV18	TRBJ2-7	ASSQMGGAVGYEQY
TRBV2	TRBJ1-1	ASSRQGAGTEAF
TRBV28	TRBJ2-6	ASRTGNSANVLT
TRBV18	TRBJ2-1	ASRLPGQGNDEQF
TRBV5-4	TRBJ2-6	ASSPTLVPAGANVLT
TRBV9	TRBJ2-2	ASSVEVFSGELF
TRBV6-1	TRBJ2-7	ASTRTVYEQY
TRBV6-6	TRBJ1-3	AIGGLPGSGNTIY
TRBV6-4	TRBJ2-7	ASSPERGSGEQY
TRBV28	TRBJ2-4	ASSGQGAKNIQY
TRBV5-5	TRBJ2-5	ASSRGTGGHLQETQY
TRBV13	TRBJ2-5	ASSLHGRAGVDETQY
TRBV28	TRBJ1-1	ASSLSGIPGIAF
TRBV7-9	TRBJ2-1	ASSFLPEQF
TRBV5-6	TRBJ1-5	ASSRGAGSNQPQH
TRBV7-2	TRBJ1-2	ASSLNPGRAPGYT
TRBV7-8	TRBJ2-1	ASSLDPAGGNEQF
TRBV30	TRBJ2-3	AWSVGLAGEVDTQY
TRBV7-9	TRBJ1-2	ASSLARGNYGYT
TRBV7-9	TRBJ2-2	ASTEASGGLLFTGELF
TRBV15	TRBJ2-5	ATSRDYRETQY
TRBV28	TRBJ2-2	ASKGQPTGELF
TRBV29-1	TRBJ1-5	SVGQPNQPQH
TRBV30	TRBJ2-7	AWRLTGVGYEQY
TRBV18	TRBJ2-2	ASSPYSGRASGELF
TRBV15	TRBJ2-2	ATSRGGNTGELF
TRBV4-1	TRBJ2-7	ASRLAGDSTYEQY
TRBV30	TRBJ1-2	AWGSGGGT
TRBV6-5	TRBJ1-6	ASSYRGTGYSPLH
TRBV5-3	TRBJ1-3	ARSLFGGRSGNTIY
TRBV7-8	TRBJ1-5	ASSLGGDQPQH
TRBV7-7	TRBJ2-3	ASSLNAVADTQY
TRBV15	TRBJ2-5	ATSPETSGRTQY